This note documents a single T cell receptor beta chain sequence. Its target antigen remains unknown. No quality values exist for individual bases; no much larger clone is one base distant. The treatment or condition label, read with the paper, signifies: preoperative locoregional IRX-2 cytokine immunotherapy. The samples were obtained from a phase Ib study in which preoperative, locoregional IRX-2 cytokine immunotherapy intended to prime immune responses was tested. Patients with early-stage breast cancer who were given IRX-2 before surgery served as donors. These data are taken from a study of preoperative IRX-2 immunotherapy in early breast cancer (dated by TCRdb to 2018 to 2020). Libraries were prepared through the immunoSEQ multiplex PCR assay. TCRdb obtained this table from immuneACCESS and retained in-frame rearrangements with V and J assigned. These tables miss some clones; where compared with another copy, unresolved V genes account for less than half of the shortfall, and the remainder is unexplained. For this sample there are around 28,000 clones; roughly 89% appear just once. Clones ranked in the top ten supply approximately 9% of the sample.

CDR3 length: 16 amino acids, cysteine to phenylalanine. The read is trimmed to its CDR3 DNA, 48 bases read in frame from base 1. Sequences SGDLS (CDR1) and YYNGEE (CDR2) are obtained from the germline V gene. V gives up 4 bases and J gives up 1 base, and the segment between their germline ends measures 16 bases. This specimen was acquired from a patient treated with IRX-2 immunotherapy. The source is a human donor with breast cancer. The sequence is built from TRBV9 and TRBJ2-3, with the D gene uncertain. The DNA is TGTGCCAGCAGCCCCTATCACGGTATCGGCACAGATACGCAGTATTTT. It codes for CASSPYHGIGTDTQYF.